This T cell receptor beta chain appears in the sequencing data of a study of Ad26.COV2.S vaccination and SARS-CoV-2 variants. Study in general: The donor participated in the COV1001 trial, in its Ad26.COV2.S arm.

Germline V CDR1 and CDR2: SGHNT, YYREEE (reference sequence). This CDR3 has 15 amino acids. V was clipped by 2 bases and J by 4 bases, with 13 bases between them. Noted treatment: about 20 received Ad26.COV2.S at low or high dose, single or two shots; a few received placebo; per-sample allocation not given. The investigators took samples on day 63 after the first vaccine or placebo injection. Profiling relied on immunoSEQ multiplex PCR, and the TCRdb table lists in-frame clones only, not all of them. The sample lists approximately 280,000 clones, around 87% occurring once. V is TRBV5-4 and J is TRBJ2-1, with D hard to call. This receptor was taken from a person between 18 and 65 years old who received the Ad26.COV2.S COVID-19 vaccine or a placebo. Sample: peripheral blood, taken in a trial of Ad26.COV2.S vaccine versus placebo. The CDR3 nucleotides read TGTGCCAGCAGCTTTGGGTGGGAAGCATACAATGAGCAGTTCTTC. Its protein is CASSFGWEAYNEQFF.